This T cell receptor (beta chain) was obtained from a study of T cell changes during pregnancy in multiple sclerosis. The method was immunoSEQ multiplex PCR; TCRdb's version includes in-frame clones alone and lacks a portion of them. The table has 60,000 to 70,000 clones, more than 75% seen once. The germline V gene encodes CDR1 MNHNS and CDR2 SASEGT. This CDR3 region has 13 residues. Deletions cut 4 bases from V and 8 bases from J, with 9 bases between. The TCR originated in a female donor in good health, enrolled as a control in a pregnancy study. The gene calls are TRBV6-1 and TRBJ1-6; D is perhaps TRBD1 (6 bases). Sequences were derived from peripheral blood, sampled in the third trimester of pregnancy. The CDR3, as DNA: TGTGCCAGCAGTGCTCGACAGGATTCACCCCTCCACTTT. Encoded protein: CASSARQDSPLHF.